One sample yielded the 7 T cell receptor beta chains listed below, sequenced in a study of blood T cell repertoires in COVID-19. Clones were sequenced by immunoSEQ multiplex PCR, and TCRdb holds only the in-frame ones, with some missing. The table has 200,000 or so clones, more than 75% seen once. Material for sequencing was peripheral blood. These receptors came from a man between 50 and 59 years old with acute or convalescent COVID-19.

The genes are TRBV27 and TRBJ1-1, with 9 bases fitting TRBD1. Germline V gene sequence: CDR1 MNHEY, CDR2 SMNVEV (reference sequence). CDR3 length: 16 amino acids. The V gene end was trimmed by 5 bases and the J gene end by 5 bases; junction bases not matched to a gene: 12. CDR3 nucleotides: TGTGCCAGCAGTATCTGGGGACAGGGAAAGTGGACTGAAGCTTTCTTT. It encodes CASSIWGQGKWTEAFF.

The chain couples TRBV5-1 to TRBJ1-4; possible D gene TRBD1, 5 bases. The V end was cut by 4 bases, the J end by 7 bases, with 14 bases between. This CDR3 comprises 14 residues. The germline CDR1 and CDR2 sequences are SGHRS and YFSETQ. The CDR3 DNA reads as TGCGCCAGCAGCGAAAATACGGGGGGTGAAAAACTGTTTTTT. This sequence encodes CASSENTGGEKLFF.

The chain has TRBV9 and TRBJ1-6; D unresolved. The CDR3 loop spans 15 amino acids. V was pared by 5 bases and J by 0 bases, with 9 bases between. Germline V CDR1 and CDR2: SGDLS, YYNGEE. CDR3 sequence (DNA): TGTGCCAGCAGAAGAGAGAGCTCCTATAATTCACCCCTCCACTTT. It specifies CASRRESSYNSPLHF.

This chain joins TRBV4-2 and TRBJ2-1; 11 nucleotides line up with TRBD2. V gave up 1 base and J gave up 7 bases; unmatched junction bases: 12. The CDR3 runs 18 residues. CDR1 is LGHNA, CDR2 YNFKEQ, per germline. CDR3 DNA: TGTGCCAGCAGCCAAGTCCTAGATAGCGGGGGGGCCAGGAATGAGCAGTTCTTC. It yields the protein CASSQVLDSGGARNEQFF.

The rearrangement links TRBV4-1 to TRBJ2-1; D might be TRBD1 (5 bases). From germline, CDR1 is MGHRA and CDR2 YSYEKL. Trimming took off 1 base at V and 5 bases at J, with 15 bases between the two ends. This CDR3 is 16 amino acids long. The DNA for the CDR3 is TGCGCCAGCAGCCAAGCCTCAGGGCTCCTACACAATGAGCAGTTCTTC. Its protein is CASSQASGLLHNEQFF.

This clone was seen more than once but under ten times. The chain employs TRBV19 and TRBJ1-2; 8 bases line up with TRBD1. The junction had 5 bases not matched to a gene; V was cut back by 3 bases and J by 5 bases. CDR3 length: 14 residues. The germline CDR1 and CDR2 sequences are LNHDA and SQIVND (reference sequence). In DNA, the CDR3 is TGTGCCAGTAGTATGGTCAACAGGGGGTATGGCTACACCTTC. Its translation is CASSMVNRGYGYTF.

J is TRBJ2-1 and V is TRBV6-5; TRBD1 matches 7 bases. This CDR3 has 13 amino acids. CDR1 and CDR2 from the germline V gene are MNHEY and SVGAGI. The V and J ends lost 7 bases and 4 bases, in that order; junction bases with no gene match: 4. In nucleotides, the CDR3 is TGTGCCAGCAAGGGACAGACATACAATGAGCAGTTCTTC. Protein product: CASKGQTYNEQFF.